Listed below are T cell receptor beta chains from one sample, sequenced in a study of cytomegalovirus exposure and HLA in healthy donors. Clones were read by immunoSEQ multiplex PCR, and TCRdb kept only the in-frame ones, dropping some. The profile covers under 250,000 clones, with roughly 85% appearing a single time and 4.5% to 6% taken by the ten largest. The specimen was PBMCs. These receptors were collected from a woman aged 18 to 35 in good health and CMV-seronegative. Each CDR3 is given with its conserved first and last residue. The D gene is left open where the match is weak. Some rows have no size entry. The others give once, few or many, or a class for an expanded clone.

TRBJ2-5 - TRBD2 TRBV7-9 TGTGCCAGCAGCTTCGCGGGAGGGCCACGAGAGACCCAGTACTTC CASSFAGGPRETQYF
TRBJ2-1 - TRBD2 TRBV30 TGTGCCTGGGAGACTAGCGGGGCCAATGAGCAGTTCTTC CAWETSGANEQFF
TRBJ2-7 - TRBD2 TRBV11-2 TGTGCCAGCAGCTTGGGGACTAGCGGGTACTACGAGCAGTACTTC CASSLGTSGYYEQYF
TRBJ1-5 once TRBD1 TRBV5-8 TGTGCCAGCAGCTTTAACAGGGGACAAGGCAATCAGCCCCAGCATTTT CASSFNRGQGNQPQHF
TRBJ1-1 - TRBD1 TRBV14 TGTGCCAGCAGCCAAGGACAGGGGGACGGAACTGAAGCTTTCTTT CASSQGQGDGTEAFF
TRBJ1-2 - - TRBV4-1 TGCGCCAGCAGCCAAGAGGCGCAGAGCTATGGCTACACCTTC CASSQEAQSYGYTF
TRBJ2-3 - - TRBV7-9 TGTGCCAGCAGCTTCGGTCAGCTCACAGATACGCAGTATTTT CASSFGQLTDTQYF
TRBJ1-5 - TRBD1 TRBV19 TGTGCCAGTAGCGAGGGACAGGGAGGTCAGCCCCAGCATTTT CASSEGQGGQPQHF
TRBJ2-3 many TRBD2 TRBV6-1 TGTGCCAGCAGTGAACTAGCGGGGGGGCCAGATACGCAGTATTTT CASSELAGGPDTQYF
TRBJ1-1 once TRBD1 TRBV2 TGTGCCAGCATCGGGGACAGGGGGCACACTGAAGCTTTCTTT CASIGDRGHTEAFF
TRBJ2-7 - - TRBV29-1 TGCAGCGTTATTTCTCCACCCAGCTCCTACGAGCAGTACTTC CSVISPPSSYEQYF